The 9 T cell receptor beta chains reported below all come from one sample, sequenced in a study of cytomegalovirus exposure and HLA in healthy donors. Researchers ran the PCR with 60 Vbeta and 13 Jbeta primers. Using immunoSEQ multiplex PCR, the repertoire was profiled, and TCRdb retains in-frame clones only, with some absent. The sample lists 240,000 or so clones; 82% were seen once. Material for sequencing was PBMCs. The receptors originated from a woman between 40 and 50 years old in good health and CMV-seropositive.

This chain connects TRBV7-2 to TRBJ2-2; weak D call: TRBD1 (6 bases). CDR1 and CDR2 (germline): SGHTA, FQGNSA. The CDR3 sequence is 17 residues long. V lost 3 bases and J 5 bases, leaving 19 bases between the germline ends. The CDR3 is CASSLTFGRGLTGELFF. For the CDR3, the DNA is TGTGCCAGCAGCTTGACCTTCGGCAGGGGTTTAACCGGGGAGCTGTTTTTT. Full variable domain (missing parts from reference TRBV7-2 and TRBJ2-2): GAGVSQSPSNKVTEKGKDVELRCDPISGHTALYWYRQSLGQGLEFLIYFQGNSAPDKSGLPSDRFSAERTGGSVSTLTIQRTQQEDSAVYLCASSLTFGRGLTGELFFGEGSRLTVL.

J is TRBJ2-7 and V is TRBV20-1, with no clear D. CDR1 DFQATT and CDR2 SNEGSKA come from the germline V gene (reference sequence). The CDR3 extends over 11 amino acids. Deletions cut 4 bases from V and 2 bases from J, with 6 bases between. In nucleotides, the CDR3 is TGCAGTGCTATCAAAACCTACGAGCAGTACTTC. Translating it yields CSAIKTYEQYF.

This clone was recorded once. CDR3 loop: CASSSGLAGGGADTQYF. In nucleotides, the CDR3 is TGTGCCAGCAGCTCAGGACTAGCGGGGGGAGGAGCAGATACGCAGTATTTT. The chain is built from TRBV9 and TRBJ2-3; 14 positions match TRBD2. V was clipped by 4 bases and J by 4 bases; unmatched bases: 8. Germline V gives CDR1 SGDLS, CDR2 YYNGEE. This CDR3 is 17 amino acids long.

The chain has TRBV4-2 and TRBJ1-1, with TRBD1 identical over 7 bases. Germline lookup yields CDR1 LGHNA and CDR2 YNFKEQ. This CDR3 region has 16 residues. Trimming at V came to 5 bases and at J to 3 bases, leaving 12 bases not matched to a gene. The CDR3 bases are TGTGCCAGCAGCTTGGAGCCGACAGGGTGGGACACTGAAGCTTTCTTT. This gives the protein CASSLEPTGWDTEAFF.

V usage is TRBV9 and J usage is TRBJ2-7, with TRBD1 identical over 8 bases. Unmatched junction bases numbered 5, after V lost 0 bases and J lost 3 bases. Germline CDR1 and CDR2: SGDLS and YYNGEE. The CDR3 totals 15 residues. CDR3 in amino acids: CASSVGGGQGYEQYF. In nucleotides, the CDR3 is TGTGCCAGCAGCGTAGGGGGCGGACAGGGCTACGAGCAGTACTTC.

This clone was picked up a small number of times. This chain joins TRBV5-1 and TRBJ2-5; 12 bases fit TRBD2. Germline values: CDR1 SGHRS, CDR2 YFSETQ. The CDR3 is 15 amino acids. J gave up 4 bases and V 4 bases, and 5 bases lay outside the gene matches. This CDR3 reads CASSGTGLAGETQYF. CDR3 bases: TGCGCCAGCAGCGGAACGGGACTAGCGGGAGAGACCCAGTACTTC.

The V and J genes are TRBV7-3 and TRBJ2-3; D is possibly TRBD2 (6 bases). The CDR3 consists of 14 residues. The ends were cut back, 2 bases at V and 6 bases at J, with 12 bases in the middle. The germline gives CDR1 SGHTA, CDR2 FQGTGA. The CDR3 DNA follows: TGTGCCAGCAGCTTATTGGGGGGTAGGGATACGCAGTATTTT. This encodes CASSLLGGRDTQYF.

This clone showed up just once. The chain links TRBV7-2 to TRBJ1-4; 12 nucleotides match TRBD1. The CDR3 is made up of 15 amino acids. The junction had 8 bases not matched to a gene; V was cut back by 5 bases and J by 10 bases. Germline CDR1 SGHTA, CDR2 FQGNSA. CDR3 sequence reads: CASSLRRGQGAKLFF. CDR3 coding DNA: TGTGCCAGCAGCCTTAGGAGGGGACAGGGGGCAAAACTGTTTTTT.

This clone showed up just a few times. This rearrangement joins TRBV29-1 to TRBJ1-1, with TRBD1 matching 9 bases. The V and J ends lost 1 base and 5 bases, in that order; junction bases with no gene match: 2. Germline CDR1 and CDR2: SQVTM and ANQGSEA. The CDR3 length is 13 residues. The CDR3 DNA sequence: TGCAGCGTTGAAGGGACAGGGGAGACTGAAGCTTTCTTT. Residues: CSVEGTGETEAFF.